A selection of T cell receptor beta chains follows, all from one sample in a study of blood T cell repertoires in COVID-19. Data came from immunoSEQ multiplex PCR; TCRdb stores just in-frame clones and leaves some out. This table holds approximately 110,000 clones, more than 75% found once. Input material: peripheral blood. These receptors were obtained from a woman between 40 and 50 years old with acute or convalescent COVID-19. Both conserved end residues are part of each CDR3. The order of the fields is J gene, V gene, clone size, D gene, CDR3 protein, CDR3 DNA. A D gene is named only where the DNA matches it firmly. Clone size is stated in some rows and not others, as once, few, many or a class when expanded.

TRBJ1-1	TRBV6-6	-	-	CAARRDKNTEAFF	TGTGCCGCCAGACGGGACAAGAACACTGAAGCTTTCTTT
TRBJ2-3	TRBV7-3	-	TRBD2	CASSRTSGGPKDTQYF	TGTGCCAGCAGCCGCACTAGCGGGGGGCCGAAAGATACGCAGTATTTT
TRBJ1-4	TRBV11-2	-	-	CASSLKGANEKLFF	TGTGCCAGCAGCTTAAAAGGGGCTAATGAAAAACTGTTTTTT
TRBJ1-6	TRBV10-3	few	-	CAINAGNYNSPLHF	TGTGCCATCAACGCGGGAAACTATAATTCACCCCTCCACTTT
TRBJ2-1	TRBV15	-	-	CATNAGGAYNEQFF	TGTGCCACCAACGCCGGGGGTGCCTACAATGAGCAGTTCTTC
TRBJ1-2	TRBV3-1/TRBV3-2	-	TRBD1	CASSKTGRGWGYTF	TGTGCCAGCAGCAAGACAGGGCGAGGATGGGGCTACACCTTC
TRBJ2-7	TRBV6-5	-	-	CASSYFTGSSYEQYF	TGTGCCAGCAGTTACTTTACAGGGAGCTCCTACGAGCAGTACTTC
TRBJ1-2	TRBV6-5	-	-	CASMRQHPGDYGYTF	TGTGCCAGCATGAGGCAACACCCGGGGGACTATGGCTACACCTTC
TRBJ2-7	TRBV6-5	few	TRBD1	CASSYSGTVPEQYF	TGTGCCAGCAGTTACTCCGGGACAGTTCCCGAGCAGTACTTC
TRBJ2-7	TRBV19	-	-	CASSSQGGNTYEQYF	TGTGCCAGTAGTTCGCAGGGAGGTAACACCTACGAGCAGTACTTC
TRBJ1-3	TRBV3-1/TRBV3-2	-	-	CAAGMRSGNTIYF	TGTGCCGCGGGGATGAGGTCCGGAAACACCATATATTTT
TRBJ2-7	TRBV6-2/TRBV6-3	-	TRBD1	CASSSDRGFSYEQYF	TGTGCCAGCAGTTCGGACAGGGGGTTTTCCTACGAGCAGTACTTC
TRBJ2-1	TRBV14	-	TRBD2	CASSQRGRAVYNEQFF	TGTGCCAGCAGCCAGAGAGGGAGGGCAGTGTACAATGAGCAGTTCTTC
TRBJ2-7	TRBV6-5	-	TRBD1	CASRRTGTGAAAEYF	TGTGCCAGCAGACGAACCGGGACAGGGGCCGCTGCGGAGTACTTC
TRBJ1-2	TRBV29-1	few	TRBD1	CSVGQFNYGYTF	TGCAGCGTGGGACAGTTTAACTATGGCTACACCTTC
TRBJ1-6	TRBV5-5	-	-	CASSSLLSNSPLHF	TGTGCCAGCAGCTCCTTACTATCTAATTCACCCCTCCACTTT
TRBJ2-3	TRBV6-5	-	TRBD2	CASSSTSGVTDTQYF	TGTGCCAGCAGTTCGACTAGCGGGGTCACAGATACGCAGTATTTT
TRBJ2-3	TRBV6-4	-	TRBD2	CASSQLAGEGTDTQYF	TGTGCCAGCAGTCAATTAGCGGGGGAGGGCACAGATACGCAGTATTTT
TRBJ1-1	TRBV5-1	few	-	CASSLSGSEAFF	TGCGCCAGCAGCTTGTCTGGGTCGGAGGCTTTCTTT
TRBJ1-2	TRBV4-3	-	-	CASSQVPGPYGYTF	TGCGCCAGCAGCCAAGTCCCCGGTCCCTATGGCTACACCTTC
TRBJ2-4	TRBV2	-	TRBD1	CASSAGQGANIQYF	TGTGCCAGCAGCGCGGGACAGGGGGCAAACATTCAGTACTTC
TRBJ1-3	TRBV7-9	-	-	CASSIVSGQLGGNTIYF	TGTGCCAGCAGCATAGTGAGTGGGCAGCTTGGTGGAAACACCATATATTTT
TRBJ1-1	TRBV5-8	-	-	CASSVQGRAEAFF	TGTGCCAGCAGCGTACAGGGTCGGGCTGAAGCTTTCTTT
TRBJ2-5	TRBV2	-	TRBD1	CASSSRGFETQYF	TGTGCCAGCAGTTCCAGGGGGTTTGAGACCCAGTACTTC
TRBJ2-2	TRBV12-3/TRBV12-4	-	-	CASSPREFGELFF	TGTGCCAGCAGTCCCCGGGAATTCGGGGAGCTGTTTTTT
TRBJ2-1	TRBV19	-	TRBD1	CASSMPGQKINEQFF	TGTGCCAGTAGTATGCCGGGACAGAAAATCAATGAGCAGTTCTTC
TRBJ2-7	TRBV6-5	once	TRBD1	CASTLDRGLSYEQYF	TGTGCCAGCACTCTTGACAGGGGGCTTTCGTACGAGCAGTACTTC
TRBJ2-7	TRBV4-1	once	-	CASSQDPGQLYEQYF	TGCGCCAGCAGCCAAGATCCCGGACAGCTCTACGAGCAGTACTTC
TRBJ2-3	TRBV7-2	-	TRBD2	CASSPPTSGRQTDTQYF	TGTGCCAGCAGCCCACCGACTAGCGGAAGACAGACAGATACGCAGTATTTT
TRBJ1-2	TRBV19	once	-	CASRLNKGLNGYTF	TGTGCCAGTAGATTAAACAAGGGGTTAAATGGCTACACCTTC
TRBJ1-3	TRBV27	-	-	CASSLGQTGNTIYF	TGTGCCAGCAGTTTAGGGCAGACTGGAAACACCATATATTTT
TRBJ1-3	TRBV5-6	once	-	CASSRVRQSGNTIYF	TGTGCCAGCAGCAGGGTTAGACAGTCTGGAAACACCATATATTTT
TRBJ1-1	TRBV5-4	-	TRBD1	CASSSGQGTGTEAFF	TGTGCCAGCAGCTCGGGACAGGGAACGGGCACTGAAGCTTTCTTT
TRBJ2-1	TRBV18	-	-	CASSPPTRGEQFF	TGTGCCAGCTCACCCCCGACTAGAGGTGAGCAGTTCTTC
TRBJ1-5	TRBV5-1	-	-	CASSLGDSSNQPQHF	TGCGCCAGCAGCTTGGGGGACTCCTCTAATCAGCCCCAGCATTTT
TRBJ2-5	TRBV9	-	-	CASSVHRGIQETQYF	TGTGCCAGCAGCGTTCATCGGGGGATCCAAGAGACCCAGTACTTC
TRBJ2-2	TRBV6-2/TRBV6-3	once	-	CASSSDTGELFF	TGTGCCAGCAGTTCCGACACCGGGGAGCTGTTTTTT
TRBJ1-5	TRBV18	-	TRBD1	CASSKLTGGNQPQHF	TGTGCCAGCTCCAAACTGACAGGGGGCAATCAGCCCCAGCATTTT
TRBJ1-4	TRBV7-9	few	-	CASSLLGDFNEKLFF	TGTGCCAGCAGCTTACTAGGGGACTTTAATGAAAAACTGTTTTTT
TRBJ2-5	TRBV25-1	-	TRBD1	CASSGQGFGTQYF	TGTGCCAGCAGTGGACAGGGATTCGGGACCCAGTACTTC
TRBJ2-2	TRBV7-9	few	TRBD2	CASSSSTSGGAWELFF	TGTGCCAGCAGCTCCTCGACTAGCGGGGGGGCCTGGGAGCTGTTTTTT
TRBJ1-5	TRBV9	few	-	CASSAQGFRNQPQHF	TGTGCCAGCAGCGCCCAGGGGTTTCGCAATCAGCCCCAGCATTTT
TRBJ1-5	TRBV5-5	once	TRBD1	CASSHFTGTGLGSSNQPQHF	TGTGCCAGCAGCCATTTCACTGGGACAGGGTTAGGGAGTAGCAATCAGCCCCAGCATTTT
TRBJ1-1	TRBV2	once	-	CASRREKNTEAFF	TGTGCCAGCAGGAGGGAAAAGAACACTGAAGCTTTCTTT
TRBJ2-3	TRBV5-1	-	TRBD2	CASSLLAGGKDTQYF	TGCGCCAGCAGCTTGCTTGCGGGGGGGAAAGATACGCAGTATTTT
TRBJ2-7	TRBV20-1	-	-	CSASRVDEQYF	TGCAGTGCTAGCAGGGTTGACGAGCAGTACTTC
TRBJ1-5	TRBV12-3/TRBV12-4	-	-	CASRTSRGPQHF	TGTGCCAGCAGGACATCCAGGGGGCCCCAGCATTTT
TRBJ2-3	TRBV12-3/TRBV12-4	once	-	CASSLGRDVSQYF	TGTGCCAGCAGTTTAGGGCGGGACGTGTCGCAGTATTTT
TRBJ2-7	TRBV5-6	-	TRBD2	CASGEGGGGPFRTYEQYF	TGTGCCAGCGGCGAAGGCGGCGGGGGGCCTTTTAGAACCTACGAGCAGTACTTC
TRBJ2-3	TRBV24-1	-	-	CATSLSGVADTQYF	TGTGCCACCTCCCTCTCGGGGGTGGCAGATACGCAGTATTTT
TRBJ2-7	TRBV27	-	TRBD1	CASSDRVGMYEQYF	TGTGCCAGCAGCGACAGGGTTGGTATGTACGAGCAGTACTTC
TRBJ2-1	TRBV7-9	-	-	CASSLSVGQNEQFF	TGTGCCAGCAGCTTATCAGTGGGGCAGAATGAGCAGTTCTTC
TRBJ1-2	TRBV5-4	-	-	CASSPRDGSIYGYTF	TGTGCCAGCAGCCCCCGGGACGGGAGTATCTATGGCTACACCTTC
TRBJ2-5	TRBV6-6	-	-	CASNTGRETQYF	TGTGCCAGCAACACAGGGCGGGAGACCCAGTACTTC
TRBJ2-2	TRBV19	-	TRBD2	CASSGGGLTGELFF	TGTGCCAGTAGCGGGGGGGGACTCACCGGGGAGCTGTTTTTT